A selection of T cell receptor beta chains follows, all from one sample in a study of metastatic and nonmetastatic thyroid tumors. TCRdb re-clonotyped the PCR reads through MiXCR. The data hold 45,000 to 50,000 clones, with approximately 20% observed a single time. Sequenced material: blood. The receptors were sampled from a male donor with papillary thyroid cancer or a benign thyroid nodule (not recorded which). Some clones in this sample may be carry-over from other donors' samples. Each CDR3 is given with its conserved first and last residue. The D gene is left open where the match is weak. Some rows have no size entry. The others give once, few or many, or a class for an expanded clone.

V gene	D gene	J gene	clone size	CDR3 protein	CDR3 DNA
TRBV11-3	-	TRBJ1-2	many	CASSLDSGGVPSGYTF	TGTGCCAGCAGCTTAGATTCCGGGGGAGTACCGAGTGGCTACACCTTC
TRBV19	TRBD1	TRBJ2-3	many	CASSIGTDLDTQYF	TGTGCCAGTAGTATCGGGACAGATTTGGATACGCAGTATTTT
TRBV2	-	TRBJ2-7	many	CASVGGHEQYF	TGTGCTAGCGTGGGGGGGCACGAGCAGTACTTC
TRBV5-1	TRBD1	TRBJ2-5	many	CASSVGQGPPETQYF	TGCGCCAGCAGCGTGGGACAGGGCCCCCCAGAGACCCAGTACTTC
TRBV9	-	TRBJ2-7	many	CASSVEGGEQYF	TGTGCCAGCAGCGTGGAGGGCGGCGAGCAGTACTTC
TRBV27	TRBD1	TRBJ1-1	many	CASSFTGDTEAFF	TGTGCCAGCAGTTTCACAGGGGACACTGAAGCTTTCTTT
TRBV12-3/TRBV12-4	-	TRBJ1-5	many	CASSLGGQGYRPQHF	TGTGCCAGCAGTTTAGGGGGCCAGGGTTATCGGCCCCAGCATTTT
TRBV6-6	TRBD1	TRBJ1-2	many	CASSYAGQGGKGYGYTF	TGTGCCAGCAGTTACGCGGGACAGGGAGGAAAGGGCTATGGCTACACCTTC
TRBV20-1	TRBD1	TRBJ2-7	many	CSALSTGTGSYEQYF	TGCAGTGCGCTATCAACCGGGACAGGGAGCTACGAGCAGTACTTC
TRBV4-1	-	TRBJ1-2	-	CASSQEEWGNYGYTF	TGCGCCAGCAGCCAAGAGGAATGGGGGAACTATGGCTACACCTTC
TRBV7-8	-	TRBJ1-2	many	CASSLDHPYGYTF	TGTGCCAGCAGCTTAGACCACCCGTATGGCTACACCTTC
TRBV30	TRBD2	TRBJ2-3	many	CAWNRGGGTDTQYF	TGTGCCTGGAACCGCGGGGGGGGCACAGATACGCAGTATTTT
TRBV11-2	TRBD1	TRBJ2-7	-	CASSLGQGLYEQYF	TGTGCCAGCAGCTTAGGACAGGGCCTCTACGAGCAGTACTTC
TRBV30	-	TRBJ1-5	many	CAWAREDNQPQHF	TGTGCCTGGGCGAGGGAGGACAATCAGCCCCAGCATTTT
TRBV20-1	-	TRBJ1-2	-	CSARDDEADHGYTF	TGCAGTGCTAGAGATGATGAGGCAGACCATGGCTACACCTTC
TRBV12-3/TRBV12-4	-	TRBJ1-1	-	CASSLTGANTEAFF	TGTGCCAGCAGTTTAACGGGGGCTAACACTGAAGCTTTCTTT
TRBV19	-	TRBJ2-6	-	CASSIQGSGANVLTF	TGTGCCAGTAGTATACAGGGCTCCGGGGCCAACGTCCTGACTTTC
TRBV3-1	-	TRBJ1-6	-	CASSMAWGSNSPLHF	TGTGCCAGCAGCATGGCGTGGGGTTCGAATTCACCCCTCCACTTT
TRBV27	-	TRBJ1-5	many	CASSLNYNQPQHF	TGTGCCAGCAGTTTAAATTATAATCAGCCCCAGCATTTT
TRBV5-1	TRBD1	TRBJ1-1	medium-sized	CASSWNAGGDTEAFF	TGCGCCAGCAGCTGGAACGCAGGGGGGGACACTGAAGCTTTCTTT
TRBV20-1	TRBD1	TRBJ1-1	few	CSAKGQGLYINAEAFF	TGCAGTGCAAAGGGACAGGGGCTCTATATTAACGCTGAAGCTTTCTTT
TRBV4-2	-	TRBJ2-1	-	CASSSRYNEQFF	TGTGCCAGCAGCTCGCGATACAATGAGCAGTTCTTC
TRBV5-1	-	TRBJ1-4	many	CASSLDLGANEKLFF	TGCGCCAGCAGCTTGGATCTGGGGGCTAATGAAAAACTGTTTTTT
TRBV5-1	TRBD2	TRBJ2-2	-	CASSLDGLAGFTGELFF	TGCGCCAGCAGCTTGGATGGACTAGCGGGCTTTACCGGGGAGCTGTTTTTT
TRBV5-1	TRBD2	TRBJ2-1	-	CASSREAGFNEQFF	TGCGCCAGCAGCCGGGAGGCGGGGTTCAATGAGCAGTTCTTC
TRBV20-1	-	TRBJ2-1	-	CSASSLSREFINEQFF	TGCAGTGCTAGTAGTTTGAGCCGGGAGTTTATCAATGAGCAGTTCTTC
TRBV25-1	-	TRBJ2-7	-	CVTLYISYEQYF	TGTGTCACCCTGTACATCTCGTACGAGCAGTACTTC
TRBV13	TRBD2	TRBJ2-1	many	CASSPGTSGGPAYNEQFF	TGTGCCAGCAGCCCCGGGACTAGCGGGGGGCCCGCTTACAATGAGCAGTTCTTC
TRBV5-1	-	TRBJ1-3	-	CASSPGDFSGNTIYF	TGCGCCAGCAGCCCCGGGGACTTCTCTGGAAACACCATATATTTT
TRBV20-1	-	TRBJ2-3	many	CSATGHTDTQYF	TGCAGTGCCACCGGGCACACAGATACGCAGTATTTT
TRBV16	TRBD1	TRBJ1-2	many	CASSRGTGLSYGYTF	TGTGCCAGCAGCCGAGGGACAGGTTTGAGCTATGGCTACACCTTC